A selection of T cell receptor beta chains follows, all from one sample in a study of shared clonotypes between healthy human individuals. Only in-frame clones appear in the TCRdb table, and some are missing; sequencing was by immunoSEQ multiplex PCR. The table records roughly 2 million clones, approximately 95% of them present only once. Sequenced input: naive CD4+ T cells sorted from blood. All receptors come from a man aged 18 to 29 in good health. CDR3s include the opening cysteine and the closing phenylalanine or tryptophan. The D gene is left open where the match is weak. Part of the rows lack a size; the others show once, few, many or a class for expanded clones.

v_gene,j_gene,abundance,d_gene,CDR3aa,CDR3nt
TRBV19,TRBJ2-3,NA,NA,CASSVNRVSGTDTQYF,TGTGCCAGTAGTGTAAACAGGGTTTCGGGCACAGATACGCAGTATTTT
TRBV19,TRBJ1-5,NA,NA,CASSIMGSQPQHF,TGTGCCAGTAGTATCATGGGAAGTCAGCCCCAGCATTTT
TRBV2,TRBJ2-3,NA,NA,CASTRNKLTDTQYF,TGTGCCAGCACAAGGAATAAACTCACAGATACGCAGTATTTT
TRBV5-5,TRBJ1-1,NA,TRBD1,CASSLAQGGTEAFF,TGTGCCAGCAGCTTGGCTCAGGGGGGCACTGAAGCTTTCTTT
TRBV18,TRBJ1-6,NA,TRBD1,CASSRDRGPSPLHF,TGTGCCAGCTCACGGGACAGGGGACCTTCACCCCTCCACTTT
TRBV7-6,TRBJ1-6,NA,TRBD1,CASNRGHNSPLHF,TGTGCCAGCAACAGGGGACATAATTCACCCCTCCACTTT
TRBV29-1,TRBJ2-4,once,TRBD1,CSVGVTGAGIQYF,TGCAGCGTGGGGGTGACAGGGGCGGGCATTCAGTACTTC
TRBV11-2,TRBJ2-1,once,NA,CASSFTTGINEQFF,TGTGCCAGCAGCTTTACGACAGGCATCAATGAGCAGTTCTTC
TRBV7-6,TRBJ2-5,NA,TRBD2,CASSFVAGGYSETQYF,TGTGCCAGCAGCTTTGTAGCGGGGGGGTATTCGGAGACCCAGTACTTC
TRBV5-4,TRBJ2-1,NA,TRBD2,CASSPNWARGAAYNEQFF,TGTGCCAGCAGCCCTAACTGGGCGCGGGGGGCGGCCTACAATGAGCAGTTCTTC
TRBV7-9,TRBJ1-5,NA,NA,CASNRADSNQPQHF,TGTGCCAGCAACAGGGCCGATAGCAATCAGCCCCAGCATTTT
TRBV6-5,TRBJ1-2,NA,NA,CASGGQRGYTF,TGTGCCAGCGGCGGGCAACGGGGCTACACCTTC
TRBV21-1,TRBJ2-7,NA,NA,CASKVGAMNEQYF,TGTGCCAGCAAAGTAGGTGCGATGAACGAGCAGTACTTC
TRBV5-1,TRBJ2-7,once,NA,CASSLGSANSYEQYF,TGCGCCAGCAGCTTGGGATCGGCCAACTCCTACGAGCAGTACTTC
TRBV5-1,TRBJ2-3,NA,NA,CASSLAGGRDTQYF,TGCGCCAGCAGCTTGGCCGGGGGGCGGGATACGCAGTATTTT
TRBV4-3,TRBJ1-2,once,NA,CASSHTVRNYGYTF,TGCGCCAGCAGCCATACGGTTCGTAACTATGGCTACACCTTC
TRBV29-1,TRBJ2-7,NA,TRBD2,CSVESGSSYEQYF,TGCAGCGTTGAAAGCGGGAGTTCTTACGAGCAGTACTTC
TRBV30,TRBJ2-7,NA,NA,CAWSVAGPAYEQYF,TGTGCCTGGAGTGTAGCAGGGCCCGCCTACGAGCAGTACTTC
TRBV7-3,TRBJ2-1,NA,TRBD2,CASSFTGTTYNEQFF,TGTGCCAGCAGCTTCACCGGGACTACCTACAATGAGCAGTTCTTC
TRBV9,TRBJ2-7,once,TRBD1,CASSPRQGAFEQYF,TGTGCCAGCAGCCCCAGACAGGGGGCGTTCGAGCAGTACTTC
TRBV18,TRBJ2-3,once,NA,CASSGQGPDTQYF,TGTGCCAGCTCGGGCCAGGGACCAGATACGCAGTATTTT
TRBV6-4,TRBJ2-7,NA,NA,CAGKHRLDEQYF,TGTGCCGGCAAGCACAGGCTGGACGAGCAGTACTTC
TRBV7-9,TRBJ1-1,NA,NA,CATQLPSLNTEAFF,TGTGCCACTCAACTTCCGAGTCTTAACACTGAAGCTTTCTTT
TRBV9,TRBJ1-1,NA,NA,CASSGQVNTEAFF,TGTGCCAGCAGCGGACAGGTGAACACTGAAGCTTTCTTT
TRBV19,TRBJ2-2,NA,NA,CASNRGMGTGELFF,TGTGCCAGTAATCGGGGTATGGGCACCGGGGAGCTGTTTTTT
TRBV2,TRBJ2-3,NA,NA,CASKEDQRVFPPDTQYF,TGTGCCAGCAAGGAAGACCAGCGGGTATTCCCCCCAGATACGCAGTATTTT
TRBV7-2,TRBJ2-5,once,NA,CASSVSGSRETQYF,TGTGCCAGCTCCGTCTCTGGGTCTAGGGAGACCCAGTACTTC
TRBV6-5,TRBJ2-7,NA,NA,CASVGQGIYEQYF,TGTGCCAGCGTCGGGCAGGGAATTTACGAGCAGTACTTC
TRBV27,TRBJ1-3,NA,NA,CASISIGDSGNTIYF,TGTGCCAGCATCTCGATTGGGGATTCTGGAAACACCATATATTTT
TRBV2,TRBJ2-5,NA,NA,CASSAGGTQYF,TGTGCCAGCAGTGCCGGGGGGACCCAGTACTTC
TRBV25-1,TRBJ1-3,NA,NA,CASSPIQGSGNTIYF,TGTGCCAGCAGTCCTATACAGGGCTCTGGAAACACCATATATTTT
TRBV6-1,TRBJ1-2,NA,NA,CASSRVGDADGYTF,TGTGCCAGCAGTCGGGTTGGGGATGCTGATGGCTACACCTTC
TRBV5-1,TRBJ2-5,NA,TRBD2,CASSLVLAGGETQYF,TGCGCCAGCAGCTTGGTACTAGCGGGAGGAGAGACCCAGTACTTC
TRBV30,TRBJ1-1,NA,TRBD1,CAWSVRGTGRIVAFF,TGTGCCTGGAGTGTACGGGGGACAGGTAGGATAGTAGCTTTCTTT
TRBV29-1,TRBJ1-2,NA,NA,CSVEPRVGYTF,TGCAGCGTTGAACCCAGGGTCGGCTACACCTTC
TRBV5-1,TRBJ2-5,NA,TRBD1,CASSLIPTGVQETQYF,TGCGCCAGCAGCTTGATCCCGACAGGGGTACAAGAGACCCAGTACTTC
TRBV5-1,TRBJ1-2,NA,TRBD1,CASSSGTGSLNGYTF,TGCGCCAGCAGCTCGGGGACAGGGAGTCTCAATGGCTACACCTTC
TRBV5-6,TRBJ1-5,once,NA,CASSEMSQYSNQPQHF,TGTGCCAGCAGCGAGATGTCCCAGTATAGCAATCAGCCCCAGCATTTT
TRBV7-9,TRBJ2-5,once,NA,CASSLGSNGGETQYF,TGTGCCAGCAGCTTAGGCTCGAACGGGGGCGAGACCCAGTACTTC
TRBV9,TRBJ2-5,NA,NA,CASSVGTTTIQETQYF,TGTGCCAGCAGCGTAGGGACTACCACTATCCAAGAGACCCAGTACTTC
TRBV4-1,TRBJ2-3,NA,TRBD1,CASSHSGGARLKGTDTQYF,TGCGCCAGCAGCCATTCAGGGGGCGCGAGGCTTAAGGGCACAGATACGCAGTATTTT
TRBV10-2,TRBJ2-5,NA,NA,CASSGRLVLETQYF,TGCGCCAGCAGTGGACGGCTAGTACTGGAGACCCAGTACTTC
TRBV7-8,TRBJ2-1,NA,NA,CASSFWRGDPYNEQFF,TGTGCCAGCAGCTTTTGGAGGGGAGATCCCTACAATGAGCAGTTCTTC
TRBV7-6,TRBJ1-3,NA,NA,CASSLTTDPSGNTIYF,TGTGCCAGCAGCTTAACGACAGATCCCTCTGGAAACACCATATATTTT
TRBV2,TRBJ2-1,NA,TRBD2,CASRAWTSGANEQFF,TGTGCCAGCAGGGCCTGGACTAGCGGGGCTAATGAGCAGTTCTTC
TRBV4-3,TRBJ2-1,NA,TRBD2,CASSQVGLAGGEQFF,TGCGCCAGCAGCCAAGTAGGACTAGCGGGAGGTGAGCAGTTCTTC
TRBV7-8,TRBJ2-3,NA,TRBD1,CASRRHRGITDTQYF,TGTGCCAGCAGGCGCCACAGGGGAATTACAGATACGCAGTATTTT